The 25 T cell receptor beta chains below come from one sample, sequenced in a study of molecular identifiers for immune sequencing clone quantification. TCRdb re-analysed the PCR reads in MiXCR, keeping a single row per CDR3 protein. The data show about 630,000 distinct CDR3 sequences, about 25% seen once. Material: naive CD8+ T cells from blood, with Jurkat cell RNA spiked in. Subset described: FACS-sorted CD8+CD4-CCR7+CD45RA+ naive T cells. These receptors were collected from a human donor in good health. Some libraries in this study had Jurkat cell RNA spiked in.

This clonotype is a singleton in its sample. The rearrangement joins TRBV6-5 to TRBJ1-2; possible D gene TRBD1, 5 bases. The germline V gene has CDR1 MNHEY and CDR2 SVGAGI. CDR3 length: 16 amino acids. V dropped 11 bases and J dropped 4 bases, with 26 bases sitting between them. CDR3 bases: TGTGCCGTGGGCCAAATGGGACCTTATTCTTCCTATGGCTACACCTTC. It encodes CAVGQMGPYSSYGYTF.

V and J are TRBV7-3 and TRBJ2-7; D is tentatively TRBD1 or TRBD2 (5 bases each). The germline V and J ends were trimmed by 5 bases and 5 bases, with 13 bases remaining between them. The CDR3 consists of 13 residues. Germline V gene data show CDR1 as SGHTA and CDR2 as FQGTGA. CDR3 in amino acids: CASSPVSGHEQYF. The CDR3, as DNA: TGTGCCAGCAGCCCCGTTTCGGGGCACGAGCAGTACTTC.

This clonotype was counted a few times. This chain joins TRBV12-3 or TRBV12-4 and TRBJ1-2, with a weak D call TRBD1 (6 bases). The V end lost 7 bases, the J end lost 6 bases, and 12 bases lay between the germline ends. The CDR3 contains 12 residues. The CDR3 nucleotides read TGTGCCAGCAACACAGGGCTTCATGGCTACACCTTC. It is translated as CASNTGLHGYTF.

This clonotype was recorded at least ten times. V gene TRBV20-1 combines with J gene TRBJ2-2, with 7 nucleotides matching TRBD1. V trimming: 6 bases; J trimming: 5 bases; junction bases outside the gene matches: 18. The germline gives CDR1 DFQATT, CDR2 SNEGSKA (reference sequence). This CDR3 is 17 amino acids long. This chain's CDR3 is CSARAPGPDRVTGELFF. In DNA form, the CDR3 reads TGCAGTGCGCGAGCCCCCGGACCTGACAGGGTGACCGGGGAGCTGTTTTTT.

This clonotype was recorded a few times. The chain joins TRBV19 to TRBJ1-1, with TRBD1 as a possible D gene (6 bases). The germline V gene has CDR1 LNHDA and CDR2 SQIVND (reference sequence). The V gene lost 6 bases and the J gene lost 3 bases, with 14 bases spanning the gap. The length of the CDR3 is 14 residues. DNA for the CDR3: TGTGCCAGTAGCATACTAGGGGGTCACACTGAAGCTTTCTTT. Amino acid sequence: CASSILGGHTEAFF.

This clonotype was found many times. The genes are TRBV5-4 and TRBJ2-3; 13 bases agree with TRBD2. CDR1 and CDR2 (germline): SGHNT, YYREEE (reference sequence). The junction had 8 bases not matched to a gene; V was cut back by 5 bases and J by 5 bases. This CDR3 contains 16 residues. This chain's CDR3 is CASSRTSGSWEDTQYF. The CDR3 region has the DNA TGTGCCAGCAGTCGGACTAGCGGGAGTTGGGAAGATACGCAGTATTTT. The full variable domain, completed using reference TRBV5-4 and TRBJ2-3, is ETGVTQSPTHLIKTRGQQVTLRCSSQSGHNTVSWYQQALGQGPQFIFQYYREEENGRGNFPPRFSGLQFPNYSSELNVNALELDDSALYLCASSRTSGSWEDTQYFGPGTRLTVL.

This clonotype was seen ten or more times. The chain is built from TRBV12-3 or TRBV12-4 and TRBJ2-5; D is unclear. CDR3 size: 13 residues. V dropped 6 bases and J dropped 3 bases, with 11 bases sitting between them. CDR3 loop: CASSQQTKETQYF. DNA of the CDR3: TGTGCCAGCAGCCAGCAAACCAAAGAGACCCAGTACTTC.

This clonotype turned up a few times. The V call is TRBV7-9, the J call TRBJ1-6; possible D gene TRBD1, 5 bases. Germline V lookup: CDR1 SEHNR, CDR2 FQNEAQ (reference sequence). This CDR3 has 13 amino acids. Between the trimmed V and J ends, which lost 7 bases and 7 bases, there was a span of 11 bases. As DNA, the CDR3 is TGTGCCAGCAAGAGGGGTGAAAATTCACCCCTCCACTTT. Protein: CASKRGENSPLHF.

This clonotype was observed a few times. The CDR3 here is CASSGGARSNQPQHF. CDR3 DNA sequence: TGTGCCAGTAGTGGCGGGGCCCGTAGCAATCAGCCCCAGCATTTT. V and J are TRBV19 and TRBJ1-5; D might be TRBD1 (5 bases). The germline V gene encodes CDR1 LNHDA and CDR2 SQIVND (reference sequence). The V end lost 5 bases, the J end lost 0 bases, and 11 bases lay between the germline ends. CDR3 length: 15 amino acids.

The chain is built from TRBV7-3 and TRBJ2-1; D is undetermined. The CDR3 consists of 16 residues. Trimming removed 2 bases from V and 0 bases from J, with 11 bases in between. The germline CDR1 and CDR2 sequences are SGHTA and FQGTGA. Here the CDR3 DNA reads TGTGCCAGCAGCTTAGGCGTGGATAGCTCCTACAATGAGCAGTTCTTC. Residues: CASSLGVDSSYNEQFF.

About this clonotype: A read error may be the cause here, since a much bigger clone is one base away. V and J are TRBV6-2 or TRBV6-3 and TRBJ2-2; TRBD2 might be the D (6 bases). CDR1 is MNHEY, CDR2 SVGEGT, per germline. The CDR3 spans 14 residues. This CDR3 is CASSYFGDGGEPFF. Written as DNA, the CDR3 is TGTGCCAGCAGTTATTTCGGCGATGGCGGGGAGCCGTTTTTT.

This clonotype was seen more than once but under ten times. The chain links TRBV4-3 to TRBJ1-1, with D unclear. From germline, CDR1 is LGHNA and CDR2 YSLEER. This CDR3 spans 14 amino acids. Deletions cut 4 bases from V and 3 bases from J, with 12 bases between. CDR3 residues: CASSLFYGDTEAFF. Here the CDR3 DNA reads TGCGCCAGCAGCCTGTTTTATGGCGACACTGAAGCTTTCTTT.

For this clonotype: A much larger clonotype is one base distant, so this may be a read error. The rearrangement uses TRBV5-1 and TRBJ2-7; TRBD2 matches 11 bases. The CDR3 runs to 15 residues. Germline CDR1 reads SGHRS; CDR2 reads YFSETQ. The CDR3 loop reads CASSVGTSGSYEQCF. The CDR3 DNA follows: TGCGCCAGCAGCGTGGGGACTAGCGGTTCCTACGAGCAGTGCTTC.

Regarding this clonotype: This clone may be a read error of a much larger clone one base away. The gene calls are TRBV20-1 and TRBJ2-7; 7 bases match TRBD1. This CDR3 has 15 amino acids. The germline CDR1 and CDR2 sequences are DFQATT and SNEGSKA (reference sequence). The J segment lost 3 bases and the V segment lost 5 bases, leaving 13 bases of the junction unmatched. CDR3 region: CSAGSPTGSVYEQYF. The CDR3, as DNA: TGCAGTGCTGGTTCGCCGACAGGGTCTGTCTACGAGCAGTACTTC.

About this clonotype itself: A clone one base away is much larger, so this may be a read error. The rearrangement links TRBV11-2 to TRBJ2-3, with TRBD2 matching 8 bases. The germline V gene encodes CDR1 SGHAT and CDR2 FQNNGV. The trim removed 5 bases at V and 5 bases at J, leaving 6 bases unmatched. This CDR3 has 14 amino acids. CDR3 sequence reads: CASSRGGGRDTQYF. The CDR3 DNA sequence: TGTGCCAGCAGCCGGGGGGGCGGGAGAGATACGCAGTATTTT.

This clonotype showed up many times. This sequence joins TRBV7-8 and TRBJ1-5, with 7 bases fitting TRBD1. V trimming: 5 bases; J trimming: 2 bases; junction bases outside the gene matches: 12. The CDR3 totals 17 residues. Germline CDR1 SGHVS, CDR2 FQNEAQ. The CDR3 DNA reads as TGTGCCAGCAGCACGCACCTAACAGGGGACGGCAATCAGCCCCAGCATTTT. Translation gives CASSTHLTGDGNQPQHF.

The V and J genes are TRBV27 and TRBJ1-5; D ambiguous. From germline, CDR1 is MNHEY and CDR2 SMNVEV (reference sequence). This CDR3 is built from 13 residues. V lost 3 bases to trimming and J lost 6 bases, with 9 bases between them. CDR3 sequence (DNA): TGTGCCAGCAGTTTCTCAGGAGGTCAGCCCCAGCATTTT. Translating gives CASSFSGGQPQHF.

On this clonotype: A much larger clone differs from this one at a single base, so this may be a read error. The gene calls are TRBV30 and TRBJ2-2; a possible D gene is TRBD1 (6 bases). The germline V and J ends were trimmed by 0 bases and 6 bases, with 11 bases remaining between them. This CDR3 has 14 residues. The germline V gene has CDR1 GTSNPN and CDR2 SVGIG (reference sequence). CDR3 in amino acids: CAWSVDSYAGELFF. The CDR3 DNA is TGTGCCTGGAGTGTGGACAGCTACGCCGGGGAGCTGTTTTTT.

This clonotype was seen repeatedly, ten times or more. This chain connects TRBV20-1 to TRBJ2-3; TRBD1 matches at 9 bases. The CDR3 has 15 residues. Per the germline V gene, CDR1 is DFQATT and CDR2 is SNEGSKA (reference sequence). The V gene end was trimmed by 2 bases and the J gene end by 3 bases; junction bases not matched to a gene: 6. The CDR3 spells CSARSGQGRTDTQYF. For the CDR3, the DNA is TGCAGTGCTAGATCGGGACAGGGACGGACAGATACGCAGTATTTT.

In DNA, the CDR3 is TGTGCCAGCAGTGAATCGGGATACTCTGGAAACACCATATATTTT. Its protein is CASSESGYSGNTIYF. This chain uses TRBV2 with TRBJ1-3, with D uncertain. Trimming took 2 bases from V and 0 from J, leaving 8 bases between them. This CDR3 comprises 15 residues. Germline-derived CDR1 and CDR2 are SNHLY and FYNNEI.

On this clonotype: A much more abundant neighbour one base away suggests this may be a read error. The CDR3 is CASSRTGLAYAQYF. The CDR3 DNA is TGTGCCAGCAGCCGGACAGGGTTGGCCTACGCGCAGTACTTC. The gene calls are TRBV7-9 and TRBJ2-7; 8 nucleotides match TRBD1. Per the germline V gene, CDR1 is SEHNR and CDR2 is FQNEAQ (reference sequence). The CDR3 consists of 14 residues. Full variable domain (remainder filled in from reference TRBV7-9 and TRBJ2-7): DTGVSQNPRHKITKRGQNVTFRCDPISEHNRLYWYRQTLGQGPEFLTYFQNEAQLEKSRLLSDRFSAERPKGSFSTLEIQRTEQGDSAMYLCASSRTGLAYAQYFGPGTRLTVT.

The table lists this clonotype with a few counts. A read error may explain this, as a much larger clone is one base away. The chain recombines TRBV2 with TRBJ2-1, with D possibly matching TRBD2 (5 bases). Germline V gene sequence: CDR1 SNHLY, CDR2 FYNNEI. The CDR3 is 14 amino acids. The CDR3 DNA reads TGTGCCAGCCGCGAAGGGAGCTCCTACAATAAGCAGTTCTTC. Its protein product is CASREGSSYNKQFF.

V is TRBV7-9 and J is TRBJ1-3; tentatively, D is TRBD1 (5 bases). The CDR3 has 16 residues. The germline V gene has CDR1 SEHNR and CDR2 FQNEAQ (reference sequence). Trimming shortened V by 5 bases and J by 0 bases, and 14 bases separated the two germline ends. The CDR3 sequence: CASSPPGLLSGNTIYF. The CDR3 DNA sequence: TGTGCCAGCAGCCCCCCGGGGCTCCTCTCTGGAAACACCATATATTTT.

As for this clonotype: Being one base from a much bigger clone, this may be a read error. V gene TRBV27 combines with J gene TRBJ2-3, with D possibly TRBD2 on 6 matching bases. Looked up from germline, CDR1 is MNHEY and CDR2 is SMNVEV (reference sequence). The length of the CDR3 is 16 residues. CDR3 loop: CASSFLRVTSTNTQYF. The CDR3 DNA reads TGTGCCAGCAGTTTTTTGAGGGTAACTAGCACAAATACGCAGTATTTT.

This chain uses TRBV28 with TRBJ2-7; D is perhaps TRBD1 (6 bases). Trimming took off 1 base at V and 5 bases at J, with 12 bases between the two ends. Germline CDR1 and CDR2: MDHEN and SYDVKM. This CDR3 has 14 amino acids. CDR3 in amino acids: CASSLSGAEDEQYF. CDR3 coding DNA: TGTGCCAGCAGTTTATCAGGGGCCGAGGACGAGCAGTACTTC.